The rows below give T cell receptor beta chains drawn from one sample of a study of CD8 T cells in ankylosing spondylitis. TCRdb re-called the 5' RACE reads through MiXCR, storing one row per CDR3 protein. Of under 950,000 distinct CDR3 sequences in the sample, roughly 20% were seen once. The sequencing input was blood, either unsorted or a sorted T cell fraction (not recorded which). These receptors all stem from a male donor with ankylosing spondylitis. The CDR3 runs from the conserved cysteine through the conserved F or W. The D gene is left open where the match is weak. Clone sizes are given selectively: once, few, many, or a class where the clone is expanded.

V: TRBV19
J: TRBJ2-5
D: -
size: -
CDR3: CASSMGAGGMETQYF
DNA: TGTGCCAGTAGTATGGGGGCGGGCGGGATGGAGACCCAGTACTTC

V: TRBV4-1
J: TRBJ1-4
D: -
size: -
CDR3: CASSQEGRTNEKLFF
DNA: TGCGCCAGCAGCCAAGAAGGGCGTACTAATGAAAAACTGTTTTTT

V: TRBV11-2
J: TRBJ1-3
D: -
size: once
CDR3: CASSRTVSGNTIYF
DNA: TGTGCCAGCAGCCGGACGGTCTCTGGAAACACCATATATTTT

V: TRBV18
J: TRBJ2-1
D: -
size: many
CDR3: CASSPLGHEQFF
DNA: TGTGCCAGCTCACCTCTAGGACATGAGCAGTTCTTC

V: TRBV5-5
J: TRBJ2-2
D: TRBD1
size: few
CDR3: CASKGTGTTGELFF
DNA: TGTGCCAGCAAAGGGACAGGGACTACCGGGGAGCTGTTTTTT

V: TRBV5-1
J: TRBJ2-3
D: TRBD2
size: -
CDR3: CASSIDGTSGSKGTDTQYF
DNA: TGCGCCAGCAGCATCGATGGGACTAGCGGGAGTAAGGGCACAGATACGCAGTATTTT

V: TRBV9
J: TRBJ2-2
D: -
size: -
CDR3: CASSVGRMGITGELFF
DNA: TGTGCCAGCAGCGTAGGCAGAATGGGGATTACCGGGGAGCTGTTTTTT

V: TRBV6-1
J: TRBJ1-4
D: -
size: -
CDR3: CAGQTFWTNEKLFF
DNA: TGTGCCGGACAAACCTTTTGGACTAATGAAAAACTGTTTTTT

V: TRBV20-1
J: TRBJ2-1
D: -
size: -
CDR3: CSARDQRETEQFF
DNA: TGCAGTGCTAGAGATCAAAGGGAAACCGAGCAGTTCTTC

V: TRBV7-9
J: TRBJ2-7
D: TRBD1
size: -
CDR3: CASSLGPGQGSSEQYF
DNA: TGTGCCAGCAGCTTGGGACCGGGACAGGGCTCTTCCGAGCAGTACTTC

V: TRBV12-3/TRBV12-4
J: TRBJ1-5
D: TRBD1
size: few
CDR3: CASSLDRGLPQPQHF
DNA: TGTGCCAGCAGTCTTGACAGGGGGCTACCTCAGCCCCAGCATTTT

V: TRBV24-1
J: TRBJ2-1
D: -
size: -
CDR3: CATGAASSYNEQFF
DNA: TGTGCCACCGGGGCAGCGAGCTCCTACAATGAGCAGTTCTTC

V: TRBV20-1
J: TRBJ1-1
D: TRBD1
size: -
CDR3: CSAPHTGAGNTEAFF
DNA: TGCAGTGCTCCACACACAGGGGCGGGGAACACTGAAGCTTTCTTT

V: TRBV15
J: TRBJ2-7
D: -
size: few
CDR3: CATSRGLGTLREQYF
DNA: TGTGCCACCAGCAGAGGACTCGGCACCCTACGCGAGCAGTACTTC

V: TRBV15
J: TRBJ1-5
D: -
size: few
CDR3: CATSRDQGPQEPQHF
DNA: TGTGCCACCAGCAGAGATCAGGGGCCCCAGGAGCCCCAGCATTTT

V: TRBV7-2
J: TRBJ2-1
D: -
size: once
CDR3: CASSPRTMAEQFF
DNA: TGTGCCAGCAGCCCCAGGACCATGGCTGAGCAGTTCTTC

V: TRBV20-1
J: TRBJ1-5
D: -
size: -
CDR3: CSARTPDGGSYQPQHF
DNA: TGCAGTGCTAGAACCCCCGACGGTGGATCTTATCAGCCCCAGCATTTT

V: TRBV5-5
J: TRBJ2-7
D: -
size: -
CDR3: CASSSGPPGAPYEQYF
DNA: TGTGCCAGCAGCTCGGGGCCGCCGGGGGCCCCCTACGAGCAGTACTTC

V: TRBV7-8
J: TRBJ2-5
D: -
size: -
CDR3: CASSLIGAGQETQYF
DNA: TGTGCCAGCAGCTTAATAGGTGCGGGGCAAGAGACCCAGTACTTC

V: TRBV12-3/TRBV12-4
J: TRBJ1-1
D: -
size: -
CDR3: CASSLTGPRSEAFF
DNA: TGTGCCAGCAGTTTAACAGGCCCCCGGTCTGAAGCTTTCTTT

V: TRBV3-1
J: TRBJ2-5
D: -
size: many
CDR3: CASSRPSLQETQYF
DNA: TGTGCCAGCAGCCGTCCAAGCCTACAAGAGACCCAGTACTTC

V: TRBV6-2/TRBV6-3
J: TRBJ1-1
D: -
size: -
CDR3: CASSQTGTRAFF
DNA: TGTGCCAGCAGTCAAACCGGGACCAGAGCTTTCTTT

V: TRBV9
J: TRBJ1-6
D: -
size: -
CDR3: CASSVAEGDLHF
DNA: TGTGCCAGCAGCGTAGCTGAAGGCGACCTCCACTTT

V: TRBV6-1
J: TRBJ1-2
D: -
size: -
CDR3: CASASRYGNYGYTF
DNA: TGTGCCAGCGCGAGTCGGTACGGTAACTATGGCTACACCTTC

V: TRBV7-2
J: TRBJ2-7
D: -
size: few
CDR3: CASSLVYRAAEQYF
DNA: TGTGCCAGCAGCTTAGTCTACAGGGCGGCCGAGCAGTACTTC

V: TRBV5-1
J: TRBJ2-7
D: -
size: few
CDR3: CASSSYSSEQYF
DNA: TGCGCCAGCAGCTCTTACAGTTCCGAGCAGTACTTC

V: TRBV15
J: TRBJ2-1
D: TRBD1
size: few
CDR3: CATSSRRDSPYNEQFF
DNA: TGTGCCACCAGCTCGCGCCGGGACAGCCCCTACAATGAGCAGTTCTTC

V: TRBV5-1
J: TRBJ1-1
D: TRBD1
size: few
CDR3: CASSSAQGGGTEAFF
DNA: TGCGCCAGCAGCTCGGCACAGGGGGGGGGCACTGAAGCTTTCTTT

V: TRBV11-2
J: TRBJ2-7
D: -
size: -
CDR3: CASSPSDNYEQYF
DNA: TGTGCCAGCAGCCCCTCTGACAACTACGAGCAGTACTTC

V: TRBV7-7
J: TRBJ2-3
D: TRBD1
size: few
CDR3: CASSLGGQGDTDTQYF
DNA: TGTGCTAGCAGCTTAGGTGGGCAGGGGGACACAGATACGCAGTATTTT

V: TRBV10-3
J: TRBJ2-7
D: TRBD1
size: few
CDR3: CAISAGTGVYEQYF
DNA: TGTGCCATCAGTGCCGGGACAGGGGTCTACGAGCAGTACTTC

V: TRBV4-2
J: TRBJ2-2
D: -
size: few
CDR3: CASSQEMGIAGELFF
DNA: TGTGCCAGCAGCCAAGAGATGGGGATCGCCGGGGAGCTGTTTTTT

V: TRBV2
J: TRBJ2-3
D: -
size: -
CDR3: CASSTQKYTQYF
DNA: TGTGCCAGCAGTACTCAGAAGTACACGCAGTATTTT

V: TRBV9
J: TRBJ2-5
D: -
size: few
CDR3: CASSVGVSAQETQYF
DNA: TGTGCCAGCAGCGTAGGGGTCAGCGCTCAAGAGACCCAGTACTTC

V: TRBV7-2
J: TRBJ2-7
D: -
size: few
CDR3: CASSLGGPTYEQYF
DNA: TGTGCCAGCAGCTTAGGGGGCCCTACCTACGAGCAGTACTTC

V: TRBV5-1
J: TRBJ1-6
D: TRBD1
size: -
CDR3: CASRPVYRGNNSPLHF
DNA: TGCGCCAGCAGGCCAGTTTACAGGGGGAATAATTCACCCCTCCACTTT

V: TRBV15
J: TRBJ2-7
D: -
size: -
CDR3: CATGANSYEQYF
DNA: TGTGCCACCGGGGCCAACTCCTACGAGCAGTACTTC

V: TRBV30
J: TRBJ1-2
D: TRBD1
size: -
CDR3: CACGQGKNGYTF
DNA: TGTGCCTGCGGACAGGGCAAAAATGGCTACACCTTC

V: TRBV12-3/TRBV12-4
J: TRBJ2-3
D: TRBD1
size: few
CDR3: CASSFLGQLLVPNTQYF
DNA: TGTGCCAGCAGTTTTTTGGGACAGCTCCTCGTTCCGAATACGCAGTATTTT

V: TRBV5-1
J: TRBJ2-7
D: -
size: few
CDR3: CASSLWGNNEQYF
DNA: TGCGCCAGCAGCTTGTGGGGGAACAACGAGCAGTACTTC

V: TRBV11-1
J: TRBJ1-4
D: TRBD1
size: few
CDR3: CASSSTGEKLFF
DNA: TGTGCCAGCAGCTCGACAGGGGAAAAACTGTTTTTT

V: TRBV29-1
J: TRBJ1-1
D: -
size: -
CDR3: CSVVRPRGEAFF
DNA: TGCAGCGTTGTCAGGCCCCGAGGGGAAGCTTTCTTT

V: TRBV6-2/TRBV6-3
J: TRBJ1-5
D: -
size: -
CDR3: CASRPQGSQPQHF
DNA: TGTGCCAGCAGACCACAGGGATCTCAGCCCCAGCATTTT

V: TRBV7-9
J: TRBJ1-1
D: TRBD1
size: -
CDR3: CASSRSTGSEAFF
DNA: TGTGCCAGCAGCCGTTCGACAGGGAGCGAAGCTTTCTTT

V: TRBV4-2
J: TRBJ2-7
D: -
size: few
CDR3: CASSQDQEGYEQYF
DNA: TGTGCCAGCAGCCAAGATCAAGAGGGTTACGAGCAGTACTTC

V: TRBV4-3
J: TRBJ2-2
D: TRBD2
size: few
CDR3: CASSGGLAGGSGELFF
DNA: TGCGCCAGCAGTGGGGGGCTAGCGGGAGGTTCCGGGGAGCTGTTTTTT

V: TRBV29-1
J: TRBJ2-7
D: -
size: -
CDR3: CSVEGRSGTYEQYF
DNA: TGCAGCGTTGAAGGGCGCTCCGGGACTTACGAGCAGTACTTC

V: TRBV5-4
J: TRBJ2-6
D: -
size: -
CDR3: CASRKGPGDTGANVLTF
DNA: TGTGCCAGCAGGAAAGGTCCCGGGGATACGGGGGCCAACGTCCTGACTTTC

V: TRBV6-2/TRBV6-3
J: TRBJ1-5
D: -
size: -
CDR3: CASSQTGGVQPQHF
DNA: TGTGCCAGCAGTCAGACGGGGGGCGTTCAGCCCCAGCATTTT

V: TRBV5-1
J: TRBJ2-3
D: -
size: -
CDR3: CASSLEERPRDTQYF
DNA: TGCGCCAGCAGCTTGGAAGAGCGGCCCAGGGATACGCAGTATTTT

V: TRBV29-1
J: TRBJ2-7
D: -
size: few
CDR3: CSVDVGVGAYEQYF
DNA: TGCAGCGTTGATGTAGGGGTAGGGGCCTACGAGCAGTACTTC